The rows below give T cell receptor beta chains drawn from one sample of a study of T cells expressing NK-cell markers. Using the 5' RACE reads, TCRdb records one entry per CDR3 protein without DNA. This repertoire includes about 260,000 distinct CDR3 sequences. Sequencing input: blood T cells: a sorted CD56 or NKG2C T cell subset, CD4+ or CD8+ T cells, or bulk PBMC T cells (not recorded which). The receptors come from a woman aged 18 to 75 in good health. The CDR3 runs from the conserved cysteine through the conserved F or W.

v_gene: TRBV20-1; j_gene: TRBJ1-2; CDR3aa: CSAERDRTDGYTF
v_gene: TRBV20-1; j_gene: TRBJ1-5; CDR3aa: CSASIQGGNQPQHF
v_gene: TRBV19; j_gene: TRBJ1-1; CDR3aa: CASRPWEGRNTEAFF
v_gene: TRBV7-2; j_gene: TRBJ2-1; CDR3aa: CASSFQPQVKPYNEQFF
v_gene: TRBV20-1; j_gene: TRBJ2-7; CDR3aa: CSARDQGTDRDYEQYF
v_gene: TRBV20-1; j_gene: TRBJ2-3; CDR3aa: CSLQLLDTQYF
v_gene: TRBV4-3; j_gene: TRBJ1-6; CDR3aa: CASSQDVGTGANSPLHF
v_gene: TRBV6-2/TRBV6-3; j_gene: TRBJ2-2; CDR3aa: CASSTDRESLTGELFF
v_gene: TRBV29-1; j_gene: TRBJ2-3; CDR3aa: CSVVGETDTQYF
v_gene: TRBV27; j_gene: TRBJ2-5; CDR3aa: CASPQSRGSQETQYF
v_gene: TRBV4-2; j_gene: TRBJ2-5; CDR3aa: CASSQEGGSKETQYF
v_gene: TRBV19; j_gene: TRBJ2-6; CDR3aa: CASKGSGANVLTF
v_gene: TRBV27; j_gene: TRBJ1-4; CDR3aa: CASSDEWGGNEKLFF
v_gene: TRBV7-9; j_gene: TRBJ1-4; CDR3aa: CASSLATGTTTGKLFF
v_gene: TRBV20-1; j_gene: TRBJ2-3; CDR3aa: CSGWRTDTQYF
v_gene: TRBV3-1; j_gene: TRBJ2-7; CDR3aa: CASSHLEYEQYF
v_gene: TRBV11-2; j_gene: TRBJ2-1; CDR3aa: CASSLDRSWLAEQFF
v_gene: TRBV12-5; j_gene: TRBJ1-5; CDR3aa: CASGLQGGRGGQPQHF
v_gene: TRBV15; j_gene: TRBJ2-4; CDR3aa: CATSRDPKGRGGNIQYF
v_gene: TRBV12-3/TRBV12-4; j_gene: TRBJ2-1; CDR3aa: CASSPARQGGDEQFF
v_gene: TRBV6-2/TRBV6-3; j_gene: TRBJ1-5; CDR3aa: CASQREPDQPQHF
v_gene: TRBV28; j_gene: TRBJ2-7; CDR3aa: CASGRTNNYEQYF
v_gene: TRBV29-1; j_gene: TRBJ1-2; CDR3aa: CSADRPLYGYTF
v_gene: TRBV20-1; j_gene: TRBJ1-6; CDR3aa: CSARKSEKGPNSPLHF
v_gene: TRBV7-2; j_gene: TRBJ1-1; CDR3aa: CASSLWQGGTEAFF